One and the same sample provided the 24 T cell receptor beta chains below, sequenced in a study of T cell responses to AZD1222 COVID-19 vaccine. Libraries were prepared by immunoSEQ multiplex PCR; TCRdb keeps only in-frame clonotypes and omits some of them. This table has some 110,000 clones, around 84% appearing once. The material sequenced was peripheral blood, taken 28 days after the second AZD1222 dose. These receptors all stem from an adult who received the AZD1222 COVID-19 vaccine.

The V and J genes are TRBV9 and TRBJ2-1; 10 bases agree with TRBD2. Per the germline V gene, CDR1 is SGDLS and CDR2 is YYNGEE. The CDR3 covers 16 residues. Losses at the gene ends were 1 base for V and 3 bases for J; bases not matched to a gene: 4. DNA of the CDR3: TGTGCCAGCAGCGTAAGCGGGAGGGCCCTCTACAATGAGCAGTTCTTC. It specifies CASSVSGRALYNEQFF.

The V gene is TRBV5-4, the J gene TRBJ2-1; 7 nucleotides align to TRBD1. The CDR3 consists of 12 residues. The trim removed 2 bases at V and 16 bases at J, leaving 9 bases unmatched. Looked up from germline, CDR1 is SGHNT and CDR2 is YYREEE (reference sequence). For the CDR3, the DNA is TGTGCCAGCAGCTTACAGGGGCGTCCGGTCTTCTTC. It codes for CASSLQGRPVFF.

The V gene is TRBV6-5, the J gene TRBJ2-1; no reliable D call. CDR3 length: 15 amino acids. Trimming pared 0 bases from V and 5 bases from J, leaving 11 bases between. CDR1 and CDR2 from the germline V gene are MNHEY and SVGAGI. CDR3 bases: TGTGCCAGCAGTTACTCACGGAATCAGAACAATGAGCAGTTCTTC. Translating gives CASSYSRNQNNEQFF.

The rearrangement uses TRBV7-8 and TRBJ1-1, with D perhaps TRBD1 (5 bases). V dropped 5 bases and J dropped 1 base, with 14 bases sitting between them. Germline assignment: CDR1 SGHVS and CDR2 FQNEAQ. The CDR3 consists of 15 residues. The CDR3 DNA sequence: TGTGCCAGCAGCCACCGTCGACAGTCGAACACTGAAGCTTTCTTT. It translates to CASSHRRQSNTEAFF.

The chain has TRBV3-1 (or the pseudogene TRBV3-2) and TRBJ1-6; the D gene is possibly TRBD1 (5 bases). In germline, CDR1 is LGHDT, CDR2 YNNKEL (reference sequence). The V gene lost 4 bases and the J gene lost 0 bases, with 13 bases spanning the gap. CDR3 length equals 17 residues. In DNA, the CDR3 is TGTGCCAGCAGCCCAGGGACTTCTAGCTCCTATAATTCACCCCTCCACTTT. The encoded protein is CASSPGTSSSYNSPLHF.

The gene calls are TRBV29-1 and TRBJ1-1; D remains unclear. The CDR3 is 14 amino acids. In germline, CDR1 is SQVTM, CDR2 ANQGSEA. V was clipped by 0 bases and J by 3 bases, with 11 bases between them. DNA of the CDR3: TGCAGCGTTGAAGATCTGGGCAGAGACACTGAAGCTTTCTTT. This encodes CSVEDLGRDTEAFF.

The V call is TRBV4-2, the J call TRBJ2-1, with D tentatively TRBD2 (5 bases). This CDR3 spans 15 amino acids. Trimming removed 1 base from V and 8 bases from J, with 15 bases in between. Germline assignment: CDR1 LGHNA and CDR2 YNFKEQ. CDR3 region: CASSQGERRAHEQFF. CDR3 coding DNA: TGTGCCAGCAGCCAAGGGGAGCGGCGGGCTCATGAGCAGTTCTTC.

The chain couples TRBV5-4 to TRBJ2-5; TRBD2 is a possible D gene (5 bases). V was cut by 0 bases and J by 4 bases, with 7 bases left in between. Germline CDR1 reads SGHNT; CDR2 reads YYREEE (reference sequence). The CDR3 runs to 13 residues. As DNA, the CDR3 is TGTGCCAGCAGCTTGGTCGGAGGAGAGACCCAGTACTTC. It specifies CASSLVGGETQYF.

This sequence joins TRBV5-1 and TRBJ2-1; TRBD2 matches 8 bases. The CDR3 runs to 15 residues. J was trimmed by 4 bases and V by 3 bases; bases with no gene match: 6. The germline V gene encodes CDR1 SGHRS and CDR2 YFSETQ. CDR3 residues: CASSSASGPYNEQFF. In nucleotides, the CDR3 is TGCGCCAGCAGCTCGGCTAGCGGGCCTTACAATGAGCAGTTCTTC. Filled out from reference TRBV5-1 and TRBJ2-1, the complete variable domain reads KAGVTQTPRYLIKTRGQQVTLSCSPISGHRSVSWYQQTPGQGLQFLFEYFSETQRNKGNFPGRFSGRQFSNSRSEMNVSTLELGDSALYLCASSSASGPYNEQFFGPGTRLTVL.

The rearrangement uses TRBV19 and TRBJ1-1; no firm D call. V was clipped by 6 bases and J by 5 bases, with 13 bases between them. The germline V gene encodes CDR1 LNHDA and CDR2 SQIVND (reference sequence). The CDR3 consists of 13 residues. CDR3 nucleotides: TGTGCCAGTAGAAGAGGGTTAGTGACTGAAGCTTTCTTT. It specifies CASRRGLVTEAFF.

The V and J genes are TRBV5-1 and TRBJ2-7; D not resolved. This CDR3 spans 14 amino acids. Germline lookup yields CDR1 SGHRS and CDR2 YFSETQ. The V end was cut by 0 bases, the J end by 0 bases, with 7 bases between. The CDR3 sequence: CASSLGHNSYEQYF. The CDR3 DNA sequence: TGCGCCAGCAGCTTGGGTCACAACTCCTACGAGCAGTACTTC.

V and J are TRBV30 and TRBJ2-2; D might be TRBD2 (6 bases). Trimming took off 8 bases at V and 5 bases at J, with 24 bases between the two ends. Germline loops: CDR1 GTSNPN, CDR2 SVGIG (reference sequence). This CDR3 has 16 amino acids. DNA for the CDR3: TGTGCCGGGTCCCCTACTGAGGGACTTATTACCGGGGAGCTGTTTTTT. Its protein is CAGSPTEGLITGELFF. The variable domain in full, with the rest retrieved from reference TRBV30 and TRBJ2-2, is SQTIHQWPATLVQPVGSPLSLECTVEGTSNPNLYWYRQAAGRGLQLLFYSVGIGQISSEVPQNLSASRPQDRQFILSSKKLLLSDSGFYLCAGSPTEGLITGELFFGEGSRLTVL.

The genes are TRBV6-5 and TRBJ2-7, with 7 bases aligning to TRBD1. The J segment lost 3 bases and the V segment lost 5 bases, leaving 10 bases of the junction unmatched. This CDR3 is 15 amino acids long. Germline V gene sequence: CDR1 MNHEY, CDR2 SVGAGI. The CDR3 sequence is CASSNFGTEHYEQYF. The DNA of the CDR3 is TGTGCCAGCAGTAACTTCGGGACAGAGCACTACGAGCAGTACTTC.

The chain is built from TRBV30 and TRBJ1-6; D is unclear. From germline, CDR1 is GTSNPN and CDR2 SVGIG (reference sequence). The CDR3 consists of 12 residues. V was trimmed by 2 bases and J by 7 bases, leaving 6 bases between them. The CDR3 DNA follows: TGTGCCTGGAGTAGTACCAATTCACCCCTCCACTTT. Its protein is CAWSSTNSPLHF.

This chain links TRBV5-4 with TRBJ1-5; D uncertain. Per germline, CDR1 SGHNT and CDR2 YYREEE (reference sequence). The CDR3 spans 14 residues. V shed 0 bases and J shed 2 bases, with 6 bases lying between them. CDR3 region: CASSLGSGNQPQHF. The CDR3 nucleotides read TGTGCCAGCAGCTTGGGTAGCGGCAATCAGCCCCAGCATTTT.

The genes are TRBV14 and TRBJ2-2; 11 nucleotides line up with TRBD1. From germline, CDR1 is SGHDN and CDR2 FVKESK. The CDR3 covers 16 residues. V shed 4 bases and J 6 bases; nucleotides not matched to a gene: 7. Written as DNA, the CDR3 is TGTGCCAGCAGCCTACGGGACAGGGGGGCGGCCGGGGAGCTGTTTTTT. Translating it yields CASSLRDRGAAGELFF.

This rearrangement joins TRBV5-1 to TRBJ1-6; 9 bases are shared with TRBD1. V dropped 3 bases and J dropped 10; count of bases not matched to a gene: 5. This CDR3 comprises 14 residues. The germline V gene has CDR1 SGHRS and CDR2 YFSETQ. CDR3 nucleotide sequence: TGCGCCAGCAGCTCCGGACAGGGGTGGTCACCCCTCCACTTT. It yields the protein CASSSGQGWSPLHF.

This clone has more than one count but fewer than ten. V gene TRBV3-1 (or the pseudogene TRBV3-2) combines with J gene TRBJ1-3; D is ambiguous. Trimming cost V 0 bases and J 2 bases, with 17 bases left between them. The germline V gene encodes CDR1 LGHDT and CDR2 YNNKEL (reference sequence). The CDR3 covers 18 residues. CDR3 sequence reads: CASSQDQIGRKAGNTIYF. The CDR3, as DNA: TGTGCCAGCAGCCAAGACCAAATAGGACGGAAAGCTGGAAACACCATATATTTT.

J is TRBJ1-4 and V is TRBV2; D possibly corresponds to TRBD1 (6 bases). The V end was cut by 8 bases, the J end by 15 bases, with 28 bases between. This CDR3 is built from 15 residues. CDR1 is SNHLY, CDR2 FYNNEI, per germline. The CDR3 protein is CASSGEGLRQGRMFF. The CDR3 DNA reads as TGTGCCAGCTCCGGGGAAGGGCTGCGCCAGGGGAGGATGTTTTTT.

The rearrangement links TRBV5-4 to TRBJ2-3, with TRBD2 matching 9 bases. CDR1 and CDR2 from the germline V gene are SGHNT and YYREEE (reference sequence). The trim removed 2 bases at V and 3 bases at J, leaving 4 bases unmatched. This CDR3 has 15 residues. As DNA, the CDR3 is TGTGCCAGCAGCTTTTCAAGCGGGGGGACAGATACGCAGTATTTT. This gives the protein CASSFSSGGTDTQYF.

The gene calls are TRBV12-3 or TRBV12-4 and TRBJ1-1, with TRBD1 matching over 8 bases. This CDR3 is 13 amino acids long. Trimming at V came to 7 bases and at J to 4 bases, leaving 5 bases not matched to a gene. The CDR3 is CASTQGAVTEAFF. CDR3 in DNA: TGTGCCAGCACCCAGGGGGCGGTCACTGAAGCTTTCTTT.

Of note for this clone: Other DNA sequences from this sample encode an identical CDR3 as well. The chain couples TRBV6-5 to TRBJ2-1; D gene ambiguous. V was trimmed by 2 bases and J by 4 bases, leaving 3 bases between them. This CDR3 has 12 amino acids. The germline V gene has CDR1 MNHEY and CDR2 SVGAGI. In DNA form, the CDR3 reads TGTGCCAGCAGTTACCCTTACAATGAGCAGTTCTTC. This codes for CASSYPYNEQFF.

The V gene is TRBV3-1 (or the pseudogene TRBV3-2), the J gene TRBJ2-1; D remains ambiguous. The CDR3 consists of 13 residues. From germline, CDR1 is LGHDT and CDR2 YNNKEL (reference sequence). The V gene lost 2 bases and the J gene lost 7 bases, with 9 bases spanning the gap. Here the CDR3 DNA reads TGTGCCAGCAGCCAAAGGAGCCCGAATGAGCAGTTCTTC. This sequence encodes CASSQRSPNEQFF.

The V and J genes are TRBV18 and TRBJ1-5; D uncertain. CDR1 is KGHSH, CDR2 LQKENI, per germline. Deletions cut 3 bases from V and 4 bases from J, with 13 bases between. This CDR3 comprises 15 residues. This CDR3 reads CASSPLGLMNQPQHF. The CDR3 DNA sequence: TGTGCCAGCTCACCCCTCGGGCTGATGAATCAGCCCCAGCATTTT. Full variable domain (remainder filled in from reference TRBV18 and TRBJ1-5): NAGVMQNPRHLVRRRGQEARLRCSPMKGHSHVYWYRQLPEEGLKFMVYLQKENIIDESGMPKERFSAEFPKEGPSILRIQQVVRGDSAAYFCASSPLGLMNQPQHFGDGTRLSIL.